This entry features one TCR beta chain sequence. Its antigen remains unidentified. This sample is drawn from a study of cytomegalovirus exposure and HLA in healthy donors. Study-level findings and limits: Cytomegalovirus-associated status was assigned to some 160 TCR beta chains.

Germline V lookup: CDR1 SGHTA, CDR2 FQGTGA. The CDR3 length is 17 residues. The V and J ends lost 5 bases and 3 bases, in that order; junction bases with no gene match: 4. The primer mix had 60 Vbeta and 13 Jbeta primers. This table comes from immunoSEQ multiplex PCR, and its TCRdb copy is limited to in-frame clones, with some not included. This table has 190,000 or so clones, around 83% appearing once. Nominally healthy donors provided the samples, though records likely missed some immune exposures. This sequence was found in a man aged 50-60 years in good health and CMV-seronegative. The V call is TRBV7-3, the J call TRBJ2-2; 15 bases are shared with TRBD2. Input material: PBMCs. CDR3 nucleotides: TGTGCCAGCAGCCCGGGACTAGCGGGGGGCTACACCGGGGAGCTGTTTTTT. Its translation: CASSPGLAGGYTGELFF.